The sequence of this TCR beta chain was determined in a study of T cells in Graves' hyperthyroidism and ophthalmopathy. Study-wide results and limits: Most thyroid clonotypes expanded above 0.001 were also detected in blood.

The length of the CDR3 is 15 residues. The germline V gene encodes CDR1 LGHNT and CDR2 FRNRAP. V lost 5 bases and J lost 2, with 16 bases in between. This clonotype occurred a few times. Its antigen is as yet unknown. It was RNA transcripts that yielded the amplified TCR beta CDR3 regions. RT-PCR in the first round (using the HTBI primer set) targeted the TCR CDR3. A single record per CDR3 protein comes from TCRdb applying MiXCR to the multiplex PCR reads. Here the sample spans approximately 640,000 distinct CDR3 sequences, approximately 42% being singletons. This receptor was obtained from an adult man with Graves' disease, either hyperthyroidism or ophthalmopathy (not recorded which). The sample consisted of peripheral blood or thyroid tissue (not recorded which). The chain has TRBV12-5 and TRBJ2-7; D is perhaps TRBD1 (6 bases). This CDR3 reads CASGQGHSFAYEQYF. CDR3 sequence (DNA): TGTGCTAGTGGTCAGGGACATAGCTTTGCCTACGAGCAGTACTTC.